The T cell receptor (beta chain) under discussion was sequenced for a study of Ad26.COV2.S vaccination and SARS-CoV-2 variants. Profiling relied on immunoSEQ multiplex PCR, and the TCRdb table lists in-frame clones only, not all of them. The repertoire includes roughly 420,000 clones, about 88% of them detected once, and about 2.4% sits in the top ten. Germline V gene sequence: CDR1 SGHDT, CDR2 YYEEEE. The length of the CDR3 is 15 residues. Deletions cut 2 bases from V and 10 bases from J, with 16 bases between. Stated treatment: some 19 received Ad26.COV2.S at low or high dose, single or two shots; about 5 received placebo; per-sample allocation not given. Sampling was performed 63 days after the first vaccine or placebo injection.

The source material was peripheral blood, sampled in a trial of Ad26.COV2.S vaccine versus placebo. This receptor was obtained from a person between 18 and 59 years old who received the Ad26.COV2.S COVID-19 vaccine or a placebo. J is TRBJ1-6 and V is TRBV5-6, with D maybe TRBD1 (5 bases). CDR3 sequence: CASSFILQPGSPLHF. DNA for the CDR3: TGTGCCAGCAGCTTCATACTACAGCCAGGGTCACCCCTCCACTTT.